This T cell receptor beta chain was sequenced in a study of naive and memory T cell subsets. Whole-study findings and limits: Diversity fell and Gini index rose from naive through CM, EM, EMRA. Expression changes during T cell differentiation may affect RNA-based TCR counts.

Two oligonucleotides, mixed equimolar, formed the beta constant-region primer covering TRBC1 and TRBC2. The ligated cDNA underwent four PCR rounds using SP2 and nested alpha and beta constant-region primers. TCRdb independently ran MiXCR on the UMI-ligation and nested PCR reads; one entry per CDR3 protein. The sample lists roughly 130,000 distinct CDR3 sequences, 36% occurring once. The CDR3 consists of 14 residues. J gave up 13 bases and V 3 bases, and 14 bases lay outside the gene matches. Germline assignment: CDR1 DFQATT and CDR2 SNEGSKA (reference sequence). Worth noting for this clonotype: Its antigen is not identified.

Cells stained for CD3, CD4, CD8, CD45RA, CD27 and viability were sorted into four CD45RA/CD27 subsets. Sequenced input: central memory CD4+ T cells from blood. The rearrangement uses TRBV20-1 and TRBJ2-3; 9 nucleotides agree with TRBD2. The sequence was obtained from a human donor in good health. This chain's CDR3 is CSASRREGFRGEYF. The CDR3 DNA reads TGCAGTGCTAGCCGGCGGGAGGGCTTCCGGGGGGAGTATTTT.